Each of the 14 T cell receptor beta chains below was sequenced from the same sample in a study of cytomegalovirus exposure and HLA in healthy donors. Primers for the PCR totalled 60 Vbeta and 13 Jbeta. The data were produced by immunoSEQ multiplex PCR, yet TCRdb's version contains in-frame clones alone and is incomplete. This sample has about 200,000 clones, with 82% found just once. The sequenced sample was PBMCs. Every receptor here comes from a woman in her forties in good health and CMV-seronegative.

This chain links TRBV4-1 with TRBJ2-3; D possibly corresponds to TRBD2 (5 bases). CDR3 length equals 16 residues. Trimming shortened V by 1 base and J by 0 bases, and 11 bases separated the two germline ends. The germline CDR1 and CDR2 sequences are MGHRA and YSYEKL. DNA for the CDR3: TGCGCCAGCAGCCAAGGTGTCGGGATTAGCACAGATACGCAGTATTTT. Its translation: CASSQGVGISTDTQYF.

The rearrangement uses TRBV19 and TRBJ2-5; 8 nucleotides agree with TRBD2. Germline V gene lookup returns CDR1 LNHDA and CDR2 SQIVND (reference sequence). The CDR3 has 15 amino acids. Trimming at V came to 6 bases and at J to 5 bases, leaving 11 bases not matched to a gene. Here the CDR3 reads CASRPYGGVGETQYF. The CDR3, as DNA: TGTGCCAGTAGGCCTTACGGGGGGGTAGGGGAGACCCAGTACTTC.

This chain joins TRBV2 and TRBJ2-3; 9 nucleotides match TRBD2. Germline CDR1 reads SNHLY; CDR2 reads FYNNEI. The CDR3 covers 15 residues. The V gene end was trimmed by 3 bases and the J gene end by 0 bases; junction bases not matched to a gene: 1. CDR3 in amino acids: CASSELAGSTDTQYF. In DNA form, the CDR3 reads TGTGCCAGCAGTGAGCTAGCGGGAAGCACAGATACGCAGTATTTT.

This chain connects TRBV7-7 to TRBJ2-5; 7 bases match TRBD1. The germline CDR1 and CDR2 sequences are SSHAT and FNYEAQ (reference sequence). With 1 base clipped from V and 2 bases from J, the junction kept 7 bases outside the gene matches. The CDR3 is 16 amino acids. The CDR3 DNA sequence: TGTGCCAGCAGCTTAGTAGGCAGGGGGATTCAAGAGACCCAGTACTTC. It encodes CASSLVGRGIQETQYF.

The chain's CDR3 is CASSSGVLRQGTGELFF. As DNA, the CDR3 is TGTGCCAGCAGCTCAGGGGTTCTGCGGCAGGGCACCGGGGAGCTGTTTTTT. V gene TRBV4-2 combines with J gene TRBJ2-2, with D perhaps matching TRBD1 (6 bases). CDR1 and CDR2 from the germline V gene are LGHNA and YNFKEQ. CDR3 length: 17 residues. V was clipped by 5 bases and J by 4 bases, with 20 bases between them.

J is TRBJ2-6 and V is TRBV4-1; TRBD2 is a possible D gene (6 bases). Trimming took 0 bases from V and 1 from J, leaving 13 bases between them. The V gene's germline CDR1 is MGHRA and CDR2 YSYEKL. The CDR3 spans 18 residues. DNA of the CDR3: TGCGCCAGCAGCCAAGACCCACCAGGGAGGTCTGGGGCCAACGTCCTGACTTTC. Its translation is CASSQDPPGRSGANVLTF.

This clone has only a few counts. The J gene is TRBJ1-5, the V gene TRBV19, with a possible D match to TRBD1 (6 bases). CDR3 length: 14 amino acids. Deletions cut 6 bases from V and 3 bases from J, with 12 bases between. Germline CDR1 LNHDA, CDR2 SQIVND (reference sequence). The CDR3 DNA sequence: TGTGCCAGTAGGGAACAGGGTTTCAATCAGCCCCAGCATTTT. Translation: CASREQGFNQPQHF.

This clone showed up just once. The V gene is TRBV6-4, the J gene TRBJ2-5, with D uncertain. V gave up 4 bases and J gave up 3 bases, with 6 bases separating them. CDR1 and CDR2 (germline): MRHNA, SNTAGT. The CDR3 has 12 residues. The CDR3 region is CASSVFEETQYF. Written as DNA, the CDR3 is TGTGCCAGCAGTGTATTCGAAGAGACCCAGTACTTC.

A few counts support this clone. The DNA for the CDR3 is TGTGCCAGCAAAGGTGGGACAGGGATTGGCTACACCTTC. This sequence encodes CASKGGTGIGYTF. The V call is TRBV6-1, the J call TRBJ1-2; TRBD1 matches 9 bases. V shed 7 bases, J shed 7 bases, and the junction held 7 bases outside the gene matches. The CDR3 extends over 13 amino acids. Per germline, CDR1 MNHNS and CDR2 SASEGT.

The genes are TRBV7-9 and TRBJ2-3, with D maybe TRBD2 (7 bases). The V gene lost 6 bases and the J gene lost 0 bases, with 16 bases spanning the gap. This CDR3 is built from 16 residues. Per germline, CDR1 SEHNR and CDR2 FQNEAQ (reference sequence). The CDR3 loop reads CASSGGREWSTDTQYF. CDR3 bases: TGTGCCAGCAGTGGGGGGCGGGAGTGGAGCACAGATACGCAGTATTTT.

This chain connects TRBV30 to TRBJ1-5, with 8 nucleotides matching TRBD1. The germline V gene encodes CDR1 GTSNPN and CDR2 SVGIG (reference sequence). Trimming at V came to 3 bases and at J to 5 bases, leaving 6 bases not matched to a gene. CDR3 length: 14 residues. The CDR3 reads CAWSRGRGYQPQHF. The CDR3 DNA reads as TGTGCCTGGAGCAGGGGGCGGGGATATCAGCCCCAGCATTTT.

The chain employs TRBV4-2 and TRBJ1-2; D may be TRBD1 (5 bases). The ends were cut back, 8 bases at V and 3 bases at J, with 10 bases in the middle. Germline assignment: CDR1 LGHNA and CDR2 YNFKEQ. The CDR3 covers 12 residues. The CDR3 coding sequence is TGTGCCAGCGGGACTGAATACTATGGCTACACCTTC. It specifies CASGTEYYGYTF.

The rearrangement uses TRBV5-1 and TRBJ2-5; 10 bases match TRBD2. The J call is uncertain, as TRBJ2-7 better fits the DNA end. This CDR3 has 15 amino acids. Germline-derived CDR1 and CDR2 are SGHRS and YFSETQ. The CDR3 reads CASSLGTSGPYEQYF. In DNA, the CDR3 is TGCGCCAGCAGCTTGGGGACTAGCGGTCCCTACGAGCAGTACTTC.

The rearrangement joins TRBV15 to TRBJ1-3; D is ambiguous. V was shortened by 0 bases and J by 3 bases, with 3 bases between the two germline ends. CDR1 and CDR2 from the germline V gene are LNHNV and YYDKDF (reference sequence). The CDR3 spans 13 residues. CDR3 DNA sequence: TGTGCCACCAGCAGAGATCTTGGAAACACCATATATTTT. As protein: CATSRDLGNTIYF.